The 9 T cell receptor beta chains presented below share a single source sample, sequenced in a study of T cells after posttransplantation cyclophosphamide. Data came from immunoSEQ multiplex PCR; TCRdb stores just in-frame clones and leaves some out. In total the sample includes over 25,000 clones, none of them seen once. The sample taken for sequencing was PBMCs. These receptors were taken from a woman aged 25 to 39 in good health and a related stem cell transplant donor.

This clone was seen repeatedly, ten times or more. The rearrangement uses TRBV6-2 or TRBV6-3 and TRBJ2-1, with 14 nucleotides matching TRBD2. The CDR3 sequence is 14 residues long. The germline V gene encodes CDR1 MNHEY and CDR2 SVGEGT. The V and J ends lost 6 bases and 11 bases, in that order; junction bases with no gene match: 6. The CDR3 loop reads CASRRLAGGRKQFF. The CDR3 nucleotides are TGTGCCAGCAGGCGACTAGCGGGGGGGCGTAAGCAGTTCTTC.

This clone was observed at least ten times. This chain joins TRBV6-4 and TRBJ2-3, with D possibly TRBD1 on 6 matching bases. V shed 2 bases and J shed 1 base, with 10 bases lying between them. The CDR3 runs 15 residues. The germline V gene encodes CDR1 MRHNA and CDR2 SNTAGT. Written as DNA, the CDR3 is TGTGCCAGCAGTGACCAGGGGCACGGCACAGATACGCAGTATTTT. This translates into CASSDQGHGTDTQYF.

This clone turned up a few times. The chain joins TRBV4-3 to TRBJ1-2; 8 bases map to TRBD1. CDR1 and CDR2 from the germline V gene are LGHNA and YSLEER. V was pared by 4 bases and J by 6 bases, with 7 bases of the junction left unmatched. The CDR3 runs 14 residues. The CDR3: CASSRTDRVDGYTF. In DNA, the CDR3 is TGCGCCAGCAGCCGGACGGACAGGGTGGATGGCTACACCTTC.

This clone was counted at least ten times. J is TRBJ2-7 and V is TRBV5-4, with TRBD1 matching over 7 bases. Losses at the gene ends were 0 bases for V and 3 bases for J; bases not matched to a gene: 3. The germline gives CDR1 SGHNT, CDR2 YYREEE (reference sequence). This CDR3 region has 14 residues. In DNA, the CDR3 is TGTGCCAGCAGCTTGGGAGGGGGCAGCTACGAGCAGTACTTC. Its protein product is CASSLGGGSYEQYF.

Many counts were recorded for this clone. The chain uses TRBV4-1 and TRBJ1-2; no reliable D call. There are 15 residues in the CDR3. The germline CDR1 and CDR2 sequences are MGHRA and YSYEKL. Trimming cost V 4 bases and J 3 bases, with 15 bases left between them. The CDR3 DNA reads as TGCGCCAGCAGCCCCCGTTTAGGGCTTGACTATGGCTACACCTTC. This codes for CASSPRLGLDYGYTF.

This clone was found many times. The V call is TRBV5-1, the J call TRBJ2-7, with 7 bases that match TRBD2. This CDR3 is built from 15 residues. Germline values: CDR1 SGHRS, CDR2 YFSETQ. The ends lost 7 bases at V and 4 bases at J; junction bases unmatched: 14. CDR3 sequence (DNA): TGCGCCAGCCGCGGTGGGGGGGAAAGTATGTACGAGCAGTACTTC. Encoded protein: CASRGGGESMYEQYF.

There are many counts of this clone. The chain is built from TRBV6-5 and TRBJ1-1, with D possibly being TRBD1 (5 bases). Per germline, CDR1 MNHEY and CDR2 SVGAGI. Trimming took 4 bases from V and 11 from J, leaving 23 bases between them. The CDR3 spans 15 residues. As DNA, the CDR3 is TGTGCCAGCAGTTCCGACAGACGGGATGGGGTTGGGGCTTTCTTT. This encodes CASSSDRRDGVGAFF.

This clone was seen ten or more times. This rearrangement joins TRBV6-6 to TRBJ2-5; D is unclear. V dropped 1 base and J dropped 5 bases, with 11 bases sitting between them. This CDR3 spans 14 amino acids. CDR1 is MNHNY, CDR2 SVGAGI, per germline (reference sequence). For the CDR3, the DNA is TGTGCCAGCAGTTACTACTCCCTAGGCGAGACCCAGTACTTC. Protein sequence: CASSYYSLGETQYF.

This clone showed up many times. This chain uses TRBV6-1 with TRBJ2-1, with a weak D call TRBD2 (7 bases). Germline V gives CDR1 MNHNS, CDR2 SASEGT. This CDR3 is built from 15 residues. The ends were cut back, 10 bases at V and 0 bases at J, with 16 bases in the middle. CDR3 sequence (DNA): TGTGCCACCCACCGGGGGGCGAGCTCCTACAATGAGCAGTTCTTC. Its protein is CATHRGASSYNEQFF.